Detailed here is one T cell receptor beta chain. Its target is not known. This sample was taken from a study of tumor-infiltrating lymphocytes in localized non-small cell lung cancer. General study points: Compared with uninvolved lung, tumors showed higher T cell infiltration by TCRbeta sequencing.

The CDR3 is 16 amino acids. V lost 6 bases and J 0 bases, leaving 15 bases between the germline ends. The germline gives CDR1 MNHEY, CDR2 SMNVEV (reference sequence). Only in-frame clones appear in the TCRdb table, and some are missing; sequencing was by immunoSEQ multiplex PCR. This table has 15,000 to 20,000 clones, roughly two thirds appearing once. This clonotype was sampled from a human donor with non-small cell lung cancer. The chain is built from TRBV27 and TRBJ2-1; the D gene is possibly TRBD2 (6 bases). Sequences were obtained from lung tumor tissue. CDR3 loop: CASSLTGLSSYNEQFF. The DNA for the CDR3 is TGTGCCAGCAGCCTCACGGGACTCAGCTCCTACAATGAGCAGTTCTTC.